One and the same sample provided the 6 T cell receptor beta chains below, sequenced in a study of blood T cell repertoires in COVID-19. Produced via immunoSEQ multiplex PCR; TCRdb's table is partial and in-frame only. The repertoire includes approximately 69,000 clones, roughly 81% of them detected once, and about 20% sits in the top ten. Sample: peripheral blood. The receptor set was obtained from a woman aged 65 to 85 with acute or convalescent COVID-19.

The V and J genes are TRBV12-3 or TRBV12-4 and TRBJ1-4; the D gene is possibly TRBD1 (5 bases). The CDR3 consists of 13 residues. The ends were cut back, 3 bases at V and 7 bases at J, with 9 bases in the middle. DNA of the CDR3: TGTGCCAGCAGTTTGAGGGGAGGTGAAAAACTGTTTTTT. This translates into CASSLRGGEKLFF.

This rearrangement joins TRBV3-1 (or the pseudogene TRBV3-2) to TRBJ2-3; D is possibly TRBD2 (5 bases). The CDR3 is 14 residues long. The V gene's germline CDR1 is LGHDT and CDR2 YNNKEL (reference sequence). V lost 4 bases and J lost 7, with 15 bases in between. The CDR3 DNA follows: TGTGCCAGCAGCCTTCCGGCTAGCCGGAATACGCAGTATTTT. Its protein product is CASSLPASRNTQYF.

V and J are TRBV10-1 and TRBJ2-1, with TRBD2 matching 13 bases. Trimming cost V 5 bases and J 6 bases; bases outside gene matches: 4. Per germline, CDR1 WNHNN and CDR2 SYGVQD (reference sequence). CDR3 length: 15 amino acids. CDR3 amino acids: CASSSGTSGANEQFF. The DNA for the CDR3 is TGCGCCAGCAGTTCCGGGACTAGCGGGGCCAATGAGCAGTTCTTC.

This clone was detected a few times. Additional DNA sequences in this sample encode the identical CDR3. J is TRBJ1-4 and V is TRBV28; TRBD1 might be the D (6 bases). In germline, CDR1 is MDHEN, CDR2 SYDVKM. The CDR3 has 15 residues. The ends were cut back, 6 bases at V and 8 bases at J, with 19 bases in the middle. The CDR3 is CASSSEAGVREKLFF. Written as DNA, the CDR3 is TGTGCCAGCAGCTCGGAGGCAGGGGTACGAGAAAAACTGTTTTTT.

This chain uses TRBV27 with TRBJ1-4, with TRBD1 matching over 11 bases. Germline trimming cut 5 bases from V and 7 bases from J; bases unmatched to any gene: 3. Germline V lookup: CDR1 MNHEY, CDR2 SMNVEV (reference sequence). This CDR3 comprises 14 residues. DNA of the CDR3: TGTGCCAGCAGTCTCGGGACAGGGGGTGAAAAACTGTTTTTT. Translating it yields CASSLGTGGEKLFF.

The sample holds a few counts of this clone. The chain is built from TRBV18 and TRBJ1-3; possibly TRBD1 for D (5 bases). Trimming stripped 0 bases from V and 4 bases from J, with 13 bases between. Germline loops: CDR1 KGHSH, CDR2 LQKENI. This CDR3 has 16 amino acids. The CDR3 nucleotides are TGTGCCAGCTCACCACCGGGAGGGGCCAACGGAAACACCATATATTTT. Translating gives CASSPPGGANGNTIYF. Based on the CDR3 plus reference TRBV18 and TRBJ1-3, the full variable domain is NAGVMQNPRHLVRRRGQEARLRCSPMKGHSHVYWYRQLPEEGLKFMVYLQKENIIDESGMPKERFSAEFPKEGPSILRIQQVVRGDSAAYFCASSPPGGANGNTIYFGEGSWLTVV.